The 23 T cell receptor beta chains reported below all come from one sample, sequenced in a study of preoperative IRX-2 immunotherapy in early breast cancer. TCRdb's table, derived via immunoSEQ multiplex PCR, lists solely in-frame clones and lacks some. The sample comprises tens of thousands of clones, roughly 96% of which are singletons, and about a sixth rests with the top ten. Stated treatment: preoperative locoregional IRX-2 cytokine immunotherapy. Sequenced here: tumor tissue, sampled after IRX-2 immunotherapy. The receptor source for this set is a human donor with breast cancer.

Here the CDR3 DNA reads TGTGCCAGCAGCAACTGGGGGGGCCCGGATTCACCCCTCCACTTT. This gives the protein CASSNWGGPDSPLHF. This chain uses TRBV21-1 with TRBJ1-6. TRBV21-1 is classified as a pseudogene. This CDR3 spans 15 amino acids.

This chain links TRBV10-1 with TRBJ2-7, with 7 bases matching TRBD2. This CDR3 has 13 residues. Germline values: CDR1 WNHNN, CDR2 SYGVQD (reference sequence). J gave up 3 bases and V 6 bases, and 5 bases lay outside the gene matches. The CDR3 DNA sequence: TGCGCCAGCAGAGCGGGACGGATCTACGAGCAGTACTTC. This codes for CASRAGRIYEQYF.

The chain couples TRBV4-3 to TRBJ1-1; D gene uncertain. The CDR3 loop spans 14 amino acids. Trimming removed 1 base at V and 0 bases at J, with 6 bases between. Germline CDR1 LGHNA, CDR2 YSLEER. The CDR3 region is CASSQGRLNTEAFF. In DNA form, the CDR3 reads TGCGCCAGCAGCCAAGGCAGGCTGAACACTGAAGCTTTCTTT.

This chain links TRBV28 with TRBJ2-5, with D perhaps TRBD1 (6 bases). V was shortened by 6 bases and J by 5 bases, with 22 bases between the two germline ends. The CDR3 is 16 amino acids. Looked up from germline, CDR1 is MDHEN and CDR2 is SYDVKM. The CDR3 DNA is TGTGCCAGCAGGCCAGGGGAGATGGTTATTAGGGAGACCCAGTACTTC. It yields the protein CASRPGEMVIRETQYF. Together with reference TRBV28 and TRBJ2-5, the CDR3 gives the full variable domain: DVKVTQSSRYLVKRTGEKVFLECVQDMDHENMFWYRQDPGLGLRLIYFSYDVKMKEKGDIPEGYSVSREKKERFSLILESASTNQTSMYLCASRPGEMVIRETQYFGPGTRLLVL.

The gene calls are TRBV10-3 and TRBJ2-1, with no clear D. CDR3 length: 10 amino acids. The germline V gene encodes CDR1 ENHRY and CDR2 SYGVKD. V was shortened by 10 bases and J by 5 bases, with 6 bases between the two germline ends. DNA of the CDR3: TGTGCCACCCGAGACAATGAGCAGTTCTTC. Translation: CATRDNEQFF.

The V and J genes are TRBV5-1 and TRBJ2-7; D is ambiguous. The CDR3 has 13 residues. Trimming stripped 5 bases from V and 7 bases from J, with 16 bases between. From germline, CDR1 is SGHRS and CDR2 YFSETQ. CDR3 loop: CASRTGTTTEQYF. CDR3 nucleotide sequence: TGCGCCAGCAGGACGGGCACCACTACGGAGCAGTACTTC. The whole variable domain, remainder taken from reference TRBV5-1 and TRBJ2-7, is KAGVTQTPRYLIKTRGQQVTLSCSPISGHRSVSWYQQTPGQGLQFLFEYFSETQRNKGNFPGRFSGRQFSNSRSEMNVSTLELGDSALYLCASRTGTTTEQYFGPGTRLTVT.

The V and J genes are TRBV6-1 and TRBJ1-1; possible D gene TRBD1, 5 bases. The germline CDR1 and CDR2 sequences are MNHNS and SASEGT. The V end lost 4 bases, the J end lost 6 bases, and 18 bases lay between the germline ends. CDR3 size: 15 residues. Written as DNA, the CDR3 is TGTGCCAGCAGTGCGGCATTACGGGGAGGGGCTGAAGCTTTCTTT. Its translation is CASSAALRGGAEAFF.

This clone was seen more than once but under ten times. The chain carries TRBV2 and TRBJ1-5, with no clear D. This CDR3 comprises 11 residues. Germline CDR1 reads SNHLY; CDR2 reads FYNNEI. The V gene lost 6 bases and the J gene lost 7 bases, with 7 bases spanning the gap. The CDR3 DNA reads TGTGCCAGCAGAGGAGGGCAGCCCCAGCATTTT. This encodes CASRGGQPQHF.

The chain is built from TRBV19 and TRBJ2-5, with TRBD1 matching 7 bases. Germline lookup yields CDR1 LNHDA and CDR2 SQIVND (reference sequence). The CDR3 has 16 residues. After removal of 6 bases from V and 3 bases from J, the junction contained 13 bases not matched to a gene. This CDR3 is CASRRGPGTAEETQYF. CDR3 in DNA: TGTGCCAGTAGACGGGGACCTGGGACAGCGGAAGAGACCCAGTACTTC.

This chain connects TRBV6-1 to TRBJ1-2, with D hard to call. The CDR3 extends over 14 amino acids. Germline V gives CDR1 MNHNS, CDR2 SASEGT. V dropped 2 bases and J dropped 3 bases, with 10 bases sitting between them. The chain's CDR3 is CASSESPLYYGYTF. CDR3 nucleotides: TGTGCCAGCAGTGAATCGCCCTTATACTATGGCTACACCTTC.

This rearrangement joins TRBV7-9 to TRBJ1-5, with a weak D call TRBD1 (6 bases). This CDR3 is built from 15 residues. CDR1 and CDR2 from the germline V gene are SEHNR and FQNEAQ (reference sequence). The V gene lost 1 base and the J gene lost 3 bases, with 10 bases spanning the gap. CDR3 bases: TGTGCCAGCAGCTTAGGGGACACGCTCAATCAGCCCCAGCATTTT. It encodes CASSLGDTLNQPQHF.

This CDR3 is CASSSLNVPTQYF. CDR3 nucleotide sequence: TGTGCCAGCAGTTCCCTGAACGTCCCTACGCAGTATTTT. This chain uses TRBV6-5 with TRBJ2-3; D not resolved. This CDR3 contains 13 residues. Germline V gene lookup returns CDR1 MNHEY and CDR2 SVGAGI. V lost 4 bases and J lost 8, with 13 bases in between.

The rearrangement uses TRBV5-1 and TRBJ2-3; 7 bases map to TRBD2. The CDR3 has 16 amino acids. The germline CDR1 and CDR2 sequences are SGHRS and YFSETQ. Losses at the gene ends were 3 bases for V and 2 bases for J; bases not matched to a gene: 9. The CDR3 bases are TGCGCCAGCAGCTGGGGGGGGAGCGGGATCACAGATACGCAGTATTTT. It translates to CASSWGGSGITDTQYF.

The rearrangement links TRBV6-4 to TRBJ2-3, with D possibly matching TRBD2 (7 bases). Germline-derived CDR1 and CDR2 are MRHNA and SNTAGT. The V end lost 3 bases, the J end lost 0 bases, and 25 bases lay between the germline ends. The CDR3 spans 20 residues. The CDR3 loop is CASSEGDSNWGGGSTDTQYF. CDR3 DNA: TGTGCCAGCAGTGAGGGTGACTCGAACTGGGGGGGCGGGAGCACAGATACGCAGTATTTT.

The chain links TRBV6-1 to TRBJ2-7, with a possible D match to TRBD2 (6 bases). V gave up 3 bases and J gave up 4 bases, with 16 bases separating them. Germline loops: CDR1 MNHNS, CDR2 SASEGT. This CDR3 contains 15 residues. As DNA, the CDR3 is TGTGCCAGCAGTGAGATGCCGGGAGCGGTTTACGAGCAGTACTTC. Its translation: CASSEMPGAVYEQYF.

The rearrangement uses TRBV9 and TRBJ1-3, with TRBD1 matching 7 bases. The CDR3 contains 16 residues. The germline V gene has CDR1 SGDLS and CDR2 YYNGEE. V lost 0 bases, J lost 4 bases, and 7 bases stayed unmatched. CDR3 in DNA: TGTGCCAGCAGCGTAGGAGTAGGGGGCACGGGAAACACCATATATTTT. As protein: CASSVGVGGTGNTIYF.

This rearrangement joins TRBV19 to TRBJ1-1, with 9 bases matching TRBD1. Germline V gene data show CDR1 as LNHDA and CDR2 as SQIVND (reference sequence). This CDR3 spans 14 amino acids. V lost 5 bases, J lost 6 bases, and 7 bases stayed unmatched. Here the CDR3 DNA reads TGTGCCAGTAGTTTTAGACAGGGGGGGTCTGAAGCTTTCTTT. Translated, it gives CASSFRQGGSEAFF.

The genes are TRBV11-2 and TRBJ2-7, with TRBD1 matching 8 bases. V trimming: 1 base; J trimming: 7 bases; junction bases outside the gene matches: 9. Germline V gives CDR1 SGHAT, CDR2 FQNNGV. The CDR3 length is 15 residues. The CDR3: CASSLALDRAGEQYF. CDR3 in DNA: TGTGCCAGCAGCTTAGCCCTGGACAGGGCGGGGGAGCAGTACTTC.

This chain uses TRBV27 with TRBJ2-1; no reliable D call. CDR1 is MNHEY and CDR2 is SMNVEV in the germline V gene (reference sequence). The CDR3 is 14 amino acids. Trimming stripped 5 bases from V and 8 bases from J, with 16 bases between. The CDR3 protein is CASSPFVPRDEQFF. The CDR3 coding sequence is TGTGCCAGCAGTCCCTTCGTTCCCCGGGATGAGCAGTTCTTC.

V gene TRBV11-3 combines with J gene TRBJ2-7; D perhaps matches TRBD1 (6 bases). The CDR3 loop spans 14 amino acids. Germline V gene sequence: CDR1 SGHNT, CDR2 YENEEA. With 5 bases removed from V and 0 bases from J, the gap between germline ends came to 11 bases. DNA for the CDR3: TGTGCCAGCAGCCTGGACAGCCGCTCCTACGAGCAGTACTTC. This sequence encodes CASSLDSRSYEQYF.

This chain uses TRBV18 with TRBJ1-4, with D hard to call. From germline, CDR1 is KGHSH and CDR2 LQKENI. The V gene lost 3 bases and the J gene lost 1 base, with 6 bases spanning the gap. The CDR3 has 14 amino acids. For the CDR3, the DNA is TGTGCCAGCTCACCGAGAGGAACTAATGAAAAACTGTTTTTT. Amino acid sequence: CASSPRGTNEKLFF. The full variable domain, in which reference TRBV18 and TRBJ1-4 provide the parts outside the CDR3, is NAGVMQNPRHLVRRRGQEARLRCSPMKGHSHVYWYRQLPEEGLKFMVYLQKENIIDESGMPKERFSAEFPKEGPSILRIQQVVRGDSAAYFCASSPRGTNEKLFFGSGTQLSVL.

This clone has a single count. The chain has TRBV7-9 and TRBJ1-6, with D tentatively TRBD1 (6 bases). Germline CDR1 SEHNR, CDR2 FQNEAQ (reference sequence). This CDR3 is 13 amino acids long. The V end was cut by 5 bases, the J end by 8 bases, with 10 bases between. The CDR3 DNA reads TGTGCCAGCAGCCAGGGGCCCTATTCACCCCTCCACTTT. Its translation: CASSQGPYSPLHF.

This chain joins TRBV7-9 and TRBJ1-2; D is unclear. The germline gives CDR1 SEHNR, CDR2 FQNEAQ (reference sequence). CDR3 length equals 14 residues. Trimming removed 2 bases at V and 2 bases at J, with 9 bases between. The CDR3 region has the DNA TGTGCCAGCAGCTTATCGGCAGGCAACTATGGCTACACCTTC. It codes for CASSLSAGNYGYTF.